Reported below is one T cell receptor beta chain. The data stem from a study of cytomegalovirus exposure and HLA in healthy donors. The PCR contained 60 Vbeta and 13 Jbeta primers. Assay: immunoSEQ multiplex PCR; the TCRdb copy retains only in-frame clones and omits some. The sample includes about 100,000 clones, approximately 68% of them seen just once. Germline V gives CDR1 GTSNPN, CDR2 SVGIG (reference sequence). The CDR3 extends over 14 amino acids. Deletions cut 0 bases from V and 0 bases from J, with 5 bases between. The rearrangement joins TRBV30 to TRBJ1-4; D unclear. Material: PBMCs. The TCR was taken from a woman in her late teens or twenties in good health and CMV-seropositive. This CDR3 reads CAWSVTTTNEKLFF. DNA for the CDR3: TGTGCCTGGAGTGTAACTACAACTAATGAAAAACTGTTTTTT. The entire variable domain, with the rest obtained from reference TRBV30 and TRBJ1-4, is as follows: SQTIHQWPATLVQPVGSPLSLECTVEGTSNPNLYWYRQAAGRGLQLLFYSVGIGQISSEVPQNLSASRPQDRQFILSSKKLLLSDSGFYLCAWSVTTTNEKLFFGSGTQLSVL.